The rows below give T cell receptor beta chains drawn from one sample of a study of T cells in Graves' hyperthyroidism and ophthalmopathy. TCRdb reprocessed the multiplex PCR reads via MiXCR and lists one record per CDR3 protein. The table lists some 600,000 distinct CDR3 sequences, approximately 15% of them singletons. Material: blood. These receptors came from a woman under 40 with Graves' hyperthyroidism that later progressed to Graves' ophthalmopathy. Each CDR3 is given with its conserved first and last residue. D genes are given only for firm matches. Only some rows state a clone size, as once, few, many or a class for expanded clones.

many	TRBV27	.	TRBJ2-3	TGTGCCAGCAGTTACCGCCCCTCCAGCACAGATACGCAGTATTTT	CASSYRPSSTDTQYF
.	TRBV7-9	.	TRBJ2-4	TGTGCCAGCAGCTCAACGGGAGTACCCAAAAACATTCAGTACTTC	CASSSTGVPKNIQYF
many	TRBV30	.	TRBJ1-1	TGTGCCTGGAGTGTAAAGGGGGGAGACTCTGAAGCTTTCTTT	CAWSVKGGDSEAFF
.	TRBV20-1	.	TRBJ2-7	TGCAGTGCTAATCCGGGGGGCCTCTCCTACGAGCAGTACTTC	CSANPGGLSYEQYF
many	TRBV12-3/TRBV12-4	.	TRBJ2-5	TGTGCCAGCAGTTTTGGCCAGACCCAGTACTTC	CASSFGQTQYF
.	TRBV13	.	TRBJ1-3	TGTGCCAGCAGCTTAGGTCCGGGGGGAAGAAACACCATATATTTT	CASSLGPGGRNTIYF
many	TRBV7-9	.	TRBJ2-1	TGTGCCAGCCGAACAGAGATTGTCTCCTACAATGAGCAGTTCTTC	CASRTEIVSYNEQFF
few	TRBV5-1	.	TRBJ1-1	TGCGCCAGCAGCTTGGCCCGTCTGGGAGAGGAGGACACTGAAGCTTTCTTT	CASSLARLGEEDTEAFF
many	TRBV12-3/TRBV12-4	.	TRBJ2-1	TGTGCCAGCAGTTGGCAGTTGGTCCAAACCGGGACACTAAACAATGAGCAGTTCTTC	CASSWQLVQTGTLNNEQFF
.	TRBV19	.	TRBJ1-1	TGTGCCAGTAGTAAGGACCTCGTCACTGAAGCTTTCTTT	CASSKDLVTEAFF
few	TRBV27	.	TRBJ2-7	TGTGCCAGCAGTGTCCAGACAGGCTCCTACGAGCAGTACTTC	CASSVQTGSYEQYF
many	TRBV20-1	.	TRBJ1-4	TGCAGTGCGGGGGACGTGGAAAAACTGTTTTTT	CSAGDVEKLFF
many	TRBV12-3/TRBV12-4	TRBD2	TRBJ2-5	TGTGCCAGCAGTTTAGGCGGGAGTGCGGTGACCCAGTACTTC	CASSLGGSAVTQYF
many	TRBV11-2	TRBD2	TRBJ2-1	TGTGCCAGCAGTTTCCTAGCGGACCCTTACAATGAGCAGTTCTTC	CASSFLADPYNEQFF
.	TRBV7-3	.	TRBJ1-1	TGTGCCAGCGGGCACGGAGGCGACACTGAAGCTTTCTTT	CASGHGGDTEAFF
.	TRBV6-1	TRBD1	TRBJ1-3	TGTGCCAGCACCCTGGGACAGGGAACGCGCGGAAACACCATATATTTT	CASTLGQGTRGNTIYF
.	TRBV28	.	TRBJ2-2	TGTGCCAGCAGTTTAGTCAGGGGAAGGATCGGGGAGCTGTTTTTT	CASSLVRGRIGELFF
many	TRBV27	.	TRBJ1-2	TGTGCCACCTGGACGGACTATGGCTACACCTTC	CATWTDYGYTF
many	TRBV11-3	.	TRBJ1-2	TGTGCCAGCAGCTGGGGGTCGGATGGCTACACCTTC	CASSWGSDGYTF
many	TRBV28	.	TRBJ1-1	TGTGCCAGCAGTTTATTCGGGGTGGGGGGCACTGAAGCTTTCTTT	CASSLFGVGGTEAFF
.	TRBV11-2	TRBD2	TRBJ2-5	TGTGCCAGCAGCTTATATAGGGGAGGGGATCAAGAGACCCAGTACTTC	CASSLYRGGDQETQYF
.	TRBV18	.	TRBJ1-2	TGTGCCAGCTCACCTCCCGACGGTGGCTACACCTTC	CASSPPDGGYTF
few	TRBV6-1	.	TRBJ1-3	TGTGCCAGCAGTAGCGGGGGTCACTCCTCCTCTGGAAACACCATATATTTT	CASSSGGHSSSGNTIYF
.	TRBV10-3	.	TRBJ1-3	TGTGCCATCAGTTCCGGGGTTAGCTCTGGAAACACCATATATTTT	CAISSGVSSGNTIYF
.	TRBV19	.	TRBJ1-1	TGTGCCAGTAGTATAGGACGGACCGCTGAAGCTTTCTTT	CASSIGRTAEAFF
few	TRBV24-1	.	TRBJ2-3	TGTGCCACCAGTGATTTGCGGGGAATGACCACAGATACGCAGTATTTT	CATSDLRGMTTDTQYF
many	TRBV7-2	.	TRBJ1-5	TGTGCCAGCAGCTCAGTGGGGGGGGGCAATCAGCCCCAGCATTTT	CASSSVGGGNQPQHF
many	TRBV28	TRBD2	TRBJ2-5	TGTGCCAGCAGAGGCGGGAGGACACAAGAGACCCAGTACTTC	CASRGGRTQETQYF
.	TRBV30	TRBD2	TRBJ2-7	TGTGCCTGGGGACTAGCTCGGGAGCAGTACTTC	CAWGLAREQYF
few	TRBV20-1	.	TRBJ2-1	TGCAGTGCTAGAGTACGAGGACGGAGAACCGCGAATGAGCAGTTCTTC	CSARVRGRRTANEQFF
few	TRBV6-5	TRBD2	TRBJ2-3	TGTGCCAGCAGTTACTCGACTAGCGGGCCCACAGATACGCAGTATTTT	CASSYSTSGPTDTQYF
.	TRBV14	.	TRBJ2-3	TGTGCCAGCAGCCAAGGGGGGGCGCGGGCAGATACGCAGTATTTT	CASSQGGARADTQYF
many	TRBV20-1	.	TRBJ2-3	TGCAGTGCGCGGACAGTTGATACGCAGTATTTT	CSARTVDTQYF
many	TRBV28	.	TRBJ2-5	TGTGCCAGCAGGAACCCTATGGGAGAGACCCAGTACTTC	CASRNPMGETQYF
many	TRBV7-2	.	TRBJ2-7	TGTGCCAGCAGTATTGACAGCCTCATTCACTACGAGCAGTACTTC	CASSIDSLIHYEQYF
many	TRBV11-3	TRBD1	TRBJ1-6	TGTGCCAGCAGCCCCGGGACAGGGGGTCACTATAATTCACCCCTCCACTTT	CASSPGTGGHYNSPLHF
.	TRBV12-5	.	TRBJ1-4	TGTGCTAGTGGTCCAGAGGACCGATGGGAACTGTTTTTT	CASGPEDRWELFF
.	TRBV19	TRBD2	TRBJ2-1	TGTGCCAGTAGGGGACTAGAGCAGTTCTTC	CASRGLEQFF
many	TRBV7-2	.	TRBJ1-5	TGTGCCAGCGGCCCGAACCGGGACGACAATCAGCCCCAGCATTTT	CASGPNRDDNQPQHF
many	TRBV11-3	.	TRBJ1-2	TGTGCCAGCAGCTTATACACAGAAGAGATCAATGGCTACACCTTC	CASSLYTEEINGYTF
many	TRBV27	.	TRBJ1-3	TGTGCCAGCAGTTTAGATTGGGCTTCTTCTGGAAACACCATATATTTT	CASSLDWASSGNTIYF
many	TRBV27	TRBD1	TRBJ1-5	TGTGCCAGCAGGGCGTCCGGGACAGGGGATACTCAGCCCCAGCATTTT	CASRASGTGDTQPQHF
many	TRBV6-5	TRBD1	TRBJ1-6	TGTGCCAGCAGTTCACGGACAGGGGGCGATTCACCCCTCCACTTT	CASSSRTGGDSPLHF
.	TRBV28	.	TRBJ2-7	TGTGCCAGCAGGGCGGGGGCAGGGGGTCTCTTCGAGCAGTACTTC	CASRAGAGGLFEQYF
.	TRBV27	TRBD2	TRBJ2-3	TGTGCCAGCAGCTCGCAACTAGCGGGCACAGATACGCAGTATTTT	CASSSQLAGTDTQYF
many	TRBV20-1	TRBD2	TRBJ2-7	TGCAGTGCTCGCGGGGGGCTTCCCTCCTACGAGCAGTACTTC	CSARGGLPSYEQYF
few	TRBV12-5	.	TRBJ2-7	TGTGCTAGTGGTCCCACCCCGGCCTACGAGCAGTACTTC	CASGPTPAYEQYF
many	TRBV5-1	TRBD2	TRBJ2-2	TGCGCCAGCAGCTTATTCTTAGGACTAGCGGGAGACACCGGGGAGCTGTTTTTT	CASSLFLGLAGDTGELFF
many	TRBV2	TRBD2	TRBJ2-7	TGTGCCAGCAACTCGGGGGGGTTGGCCTACTACGAGCAGTACTTC	CASNSGGLAYYEQYF
many	TRBV28	.	TRBJ1-2	TGTGCCAGCAGCCAAGGGTCAGAACGACCCACCTTC	CASSQGSERPTF
.	TRBV11-1	.	TRBJ1-1	TGTGCCAGCAGCTACGACTACTCGACAGGTCAGAGGAACACTGAAGCTTTCTTT	CASSYDYSTGQRNTEAFF
many	TRBV27	TRBD1	TRBJ2-1	TGTGCCAGCAGGAGGACAGGGCTATACAATGAGCAGTTCTTC	CASRRTGLYNEQFF
.	TRBV5-4	TRBD2	TRBJ2-1	TGTGCCAGCAGCCCTGGACTAGCGCTCACCTACAATGAGCAGTTCTTC	CASSPGLALTYNEQFF
many	TRBV19	TRBD1	TRBJ1-1	TGTGCCAGTAGGGGGGGACAGCTAAACACTGAAGCTTTCTTT	CASRGGQLNTEAFF
many	TRBV4-2	TRBD2	TRBJ2-3	TGTGCCAGCAGCCAAGAAGGGTATGCACTAGCGGGAGAGGCAGATACGCAGTATTTT	CASSQEGYALAGEADTQYF